These 29 T cell receptor beta chains were all obtained from the same sample, sequenced in a study of OX40 agonist ivuxolimab in advanced cancers. This table comes from immunoSEQ multiplex PCR, and its TCRdb copy is limited to in-frame clones, with some not included. The sample contains some 60,000 clones, 75% to 95% of which appear only once. Source: CD4+ or CD8+ T cells sorted from blood, taken in a trial of the OX40 agonist ivuxolimab. These TCRs come from an adult with an advanced solid tumor such as melanoma, head and neck, liver or kidney cancer.

The genes are TRBV9 and TRBJ2-2, with 7 bases identical to TRBD2. The V gene's germline CDR1 is SGDLS and CDR2 YYNGEE. CDR3 length: 15 amino acids. With V trimmed by 4 bases and J by 6 bases, 9 bases remained unmatched. CDR3 sequence reads: CASSPPGRPPGELFF. The CDR3 bases are TGTGCCAGCAGCCCACCCGGGAGGCCCCCCGGGGAGCTGTTTTTT.

The chain combines TRBV5-1 with TRBJ1-2; 9 nucleotides line up with TRBD1. Germline V gives CDR1 SGHRS, CDR2 YFSETQ. CDR3 length: 14 residues. V dropped 5 bases and J dropped 7; count of bases not matched to a gene: 9. CDR3 nucleotides: TGCGCCAGCAGTAACTTAGGGACAGGGCTTGGCTACACCTTC. It translates to CASSNLGTGLGYTF.

The chain carries TRBV21-1 and TRBJ2-1; the D segment call TRBD2 is taken from the table without a DNA check. TRBV21-1 is noted as a pseudogene. The length of the CDR3 is 16 residues. For the CDR3, the DNA is TGTGCCAGCAGCAAAAGGACAGCGGGAGGGCCAAATGAGCAGTTCTTC. This gives the protein CASSKRTAGGPNEQFF.

This chain joins TRBV7-9 and TRBJ2-3; 9 nucleotides line up with TRBD1. Germline V gives CDR1 SEHNR, CDR2 FQNEAQ (reference sequence). V was pared by 5 bases and J by 1 base, with 1 base of the junction left unmatched. This CDR3 has 14 residues. The CDR3 loop reads CASSRQGGTDTQYF. The CDR3 DNA follows: TGTGCCAGCAGCCGACAGGGGGGCACAGATACGCAGTATTTT.

The V gene is TRBV30, the J gene TRBJ2-7; D is perhaps TRBD1 or TRBD2 (5 bases each). Between the trimmed V and J ends, which lost 5 bases and 6 bases, there was a span of 11 bases. The CDR3 has 11 residues. The germline CDR1 and CDR2 sequences are GTSNPN and SVGIG (reference sequence). Here the CDR3 DNA reads TGTGCCTGGTATCAAGGGACCGAGCAGTACTTC. This sequence encodes CAWYQGTEQYF.

The rearrangement joins TRBV10-1 to TRBJ2-7, with 10 bases identical to TRBD1. CDR1 is WNHNN, CDR2 SYGVQD, per germline (reference sequence). The CDR3 runs to 14 residues. V lost 3 bases to trimming and J lost 5 bases; unmatched junction nucleotides: 4. The CDR3 coding sequence is TGCGCCAGCAGTGAACCGGGACAGGGGAACGAGCAGTACTTC. Protein product: CASSEPGQGNEQYF.

This chain links TRBV7-8 with TRBJ1-3; tentatively, D is TRBD1 (6 bases). From germline, CDR1 is SGHVS and CDR2 FQNEAQ. The CDR3 has 17 residues. The V and J ends lost 5 bases and 0 bases respectively, with 17 bases between them. The CDR3 loop reads CASSLKGGRRSGNTIYF. CDR3 DNA sequence: TGTGCCAGCAGCCTTAAGGGGGGACGGCGCTCTGGAAACACCATATATTTT.

This chain connects TRBV6-4 to TRBJ1-6, with 7 bases that match TRBD1. V shed 6 bases, J shed 9 bases, and the junction held 8 bases outside the gene matches. CDR1 is MRHNA and CDR2 is SNTAGT in the germline V gene. The CDR3 extends over 14 amino acids. As DNA, the CDR3 is TGTGCCAGCAGAAGAGGACAGGAAGGTTCACCCCTCCACTTT. Protein sequence: CASRRGQEGSPLHF.

This chain uses TRBV29-1 with TRBJ2-7; 8 bases line up with TRBD2. The trim removed 5 bases at V and 2 bases at J, leaving 14 bases unmatched. This CDR3 is 16 amino acids long. In germline, CDR1 is SQVTM, CDR2 ANQGSEA. The CDR3 loop is CSVTRQTTSGAYEQYF. As DNA, the CDR3 is TGCAGCGTTACTCGACAGACCACTAGCGGAGCCTACGAGCAGTACTTC.

V and J are TRBV28 and TRBJ2-1; 10 bases align to TRBD2. The CDR3 totals 16 residues. The trim removed 5 bases at V and 4 bases at J, leaving 8 bases unmatched. Germline V gene data show CDR1 as MDHEN and CDR2 as SYDVKM. CDR3 in amino acids: CASSPWTSGVYNEQFF. CDR3 nucleotide sequence: TGTGCCAGCAGTCCCTGGACTAGCGGAGTATACAATGAGCAGTTCTTC.

The V and J genes are TRBV11-1 and TRBJ2-1, with D maybe TRBD1 (6 bases). This CDR3 spans 14 amino acids. Trimming removed 7 bases from V and 0 bases from J, with 10 bases in between. CDR1 and CDR2 (germline): SGHAT, FQDESV (reference sequence). The CDR3 nucleotides are TGTGCCAGCACACGGGACAACTCCTACAATGAGCAGTTCTTC. Amino acid sequence: CASTRDNSYNEQFF.

V gene TRBV5-6 combines with J gene TRBJ2-3; TRBD2 matches 9 bases. The CDR3 is 15 amino acids. Germline CDR1 and CDR2: SGHDT and YYEEEE. The ends lost 1 base at V and 5 bases at J; junction bases unmatched: 5. The CDR3 reads CASSLYLAGKDTQYF. CDR3 coding DNA: TGTGCCAGCAGCTTGTACCTAGCGGGGAAAGATACGCAGTATTTT.

The genes are TRBV11-3 and TRBJ2-5; 10 nucleotides line up with TRBD1. TRBJ2-7 matches the DNA end more closely, so the J call is doubtful. The length of the CDR3 is 18 residues. CDR1 SGHNT and CDR2 YENEEA come from the germline V gene. The CDR3 DNA sequence: TGTGCCAGCAGTTCCCCCGACAGGGGGCCCAGGGGGAGATACGAGCAGTACTTC. Translated, it gives CASSSPDRGPRGRYEQYF.

V and J are TRBV5-3 and TRBJ2-7; D is unresolved. TRBV5-3 is assigned to the ORF class and has an uncertain function. The germline V and J ends were trimmed by 0 bases and 1 base, with 5 bases remaining between them. This CDR3 region has 13 residues. Here the CDR3 reads CARSLVGSYEQYF. The CDR3 DNA reads as TGTGCCAGAAGCTTGGTTGGTTCCTACGAGCAGTACTTC.

This chain links TRBV7-8 with TRBJ2-1; TRBD2 agrees at 7 bases. The CDR3 sequence is 18 residues long. The V and J ends lost 1 base and 3 bases, in that order; junction bases with no gene match: 12. The germline V gene has CDR1 SGHVS and CDR2 FQNEAQ. For the CDR3, the DNA is TGTGCCAGCAGCTTAGGCCAAAGCGGGACCCCATTCTACAATGAGCAGTTCTTC. Amino acid sequence: CASSLGQSGTPFYNEQFF.

This clone was seen once. The chain uses TRBV21-1 and TRBJ1-5; the table's D gene call, TRBD1, was not cross checked with the DNA. TRBV21-1 is a known pseudogene. The CDR3 has 15 residues. The CDR3 DNA sequence: TGTGCCAGCAGCAGGGAAGGGGGATTCAATCAGCCCCAGCATTTT. This encodes CASSREGGFNQPQHF.

As concerns this clone: This same CDR3 is encoded by further DNA sequences in the sample. This chain uses TRBV4-3 with TRBJ2-2; no definite D call. Trimming took 1 base from V and 3 from J, leaving 12 bases between them. Germline V lookup: CDR1 LGHNA, CDR2 YSLEER. CDR3 length: 16 amino acids. For the CDR3, the DNA is TGCGCCAGCAGCCAAGGTACCTGGGTTGACACCGGGGAGCTGTTTTTT. Amino acid sequence: CASSQGTWVDTGELFF.

The chain employs TRBV14 and TRBJ2-3, with D uncertain. The CDR3 loop spans 14 amino acids. In germline, CDR1 is SGHDN, CDR2 FVKESK. The germline V and J ends were trimmed by 4 bases and 6 bases, with 14 bases remaining between them. The CDR3 region is CASSPESSGDTQYF. The CDR3 DNA reads as TGTGCCAGCAGCCCCGAGTCCTCCGGTGATACGCAGTATTTT.

The chain is built from TRBV6-5 and TRBJ1-2; TRBD1 is a possible D gene (5 bases). The CDR3 covers 15 residues. V shed 6 bases and J shed 6 bases, with 20 bases lying between them. In germline, CDR1 is MNHEY, CDR2 SVGAGI. This chain's CDR3 is CASSPGPPGRHGYTF. CDR3 nucleotides: TGTGCCAGCAGCCCCGGGCCCCCAGGGCGCCATGGCTACACCTTC.

The CDR3 sequence: CATSRDTAQETQYF. DNA of the CDR3: TGTGCCACCAGCAGAGACACTGCCCAAGAGACCCAGTACTTC. The chain recombines TRBV15 with TRBJ2-5; D gene uncertain. The CDR3 covers 14 residues. V gave up 0 bases and J gave up 1 base, with 6 bases separating them. Germline V gene sequence: CDR1 LNHNV, CDR2 YYDKDF (reference sequence).

The V call is TRBV5-4, the J call TRBJ2-4; tentatively, D is TRBD1 (5 bases). CDR3 length: 14 amino acids. Germline CDR1 reads SGHNT; CDR2 reads YYREEE (reference sequence). V gave up 2 bases and J gave up 8 bases, with 14 bases separating them. CDR3 in DNA: TGTGCCAGCAGCTTTGGTAGGGGTGGGTACATTCAGTACTTC. Residues: CASSFGRGGYIQYF. The entire variable domain, with the rest obtained from reference TRBV5-4 and TRBJ2-4, is as follows: ETGVTQSPTHLIKTRGQQVTLRCSSQSGHNTVSWYQQALGQGPQFIFQYYREEENGRGNFPPRFSGLQFPNYSSELNVNALELDDSALYLCASSFGRGGYIQYFGAGTRLSVL.

The chain combines TRBV7-8 with TRBJ2-7; 8 nucleotides line up with TRBD1. Losses at the gene ends were 1 base for V and 1 base for J; bases not matched to a gene: 3. This CDR3 is 15 amino acids long. Germline CDR1 and CDR2: SGHVS and FQNEAQ. CDR3 coding DNA: TGTGCCAGCAGCTTAGGAACAGGGGGGTCCTACGAGCAGTACTTC. Its protein is CASSLGTGGSYEQYF. Looking up the rest from reference TRBV7-8 and TRBJ2-7 gives the full variable domain: GAGVSQSPRYKVAKRGQDVALRCDPISGHVSLFWYQQALGQGPEFLTYFQNEAQLDKSGLPSDRFFAERPEGSVSTLKIQRTQQEDSAVYLCASSLGTGGSYEQYFGPGTRLTVT.

This chain links TRBV6-5 with TRBJ1-3; D ambiguous. V gave up 6 bases and J gave up 0 bases, with 9 bases separating them. The CDR3 is made up of 14 amino acids. The germline CDR1 and CDR2 sequences are MNHEY and SVGAGI. The CDR3 DNA reads as TGTGCCAGCAGCCGGACGGTCTCTGGAAACACCATATATTTT. Translation: CASSRTVSGNTIYF.

This clone has a single count. The chain uses TRBV25-1 and TRBJ1-1; 12 bases match TRBD1. The junction had 11 bases not matched to a gene; V was cut back by 4 bases and J by 5 bases. CDR3 length equals 17 residues. Germline V CDR1 and CDR2: MGHDK, SYGVNS. CDR3 nucleotides: TGTGCCAGCAGTGCTCTCCGGGACAGGGGGCGCCGGACTGAAGCTTTCTTT. This translates into CASSALRDRGRRTEAFF.

The chain uses TRBV28 and TRBJ2-3, with 7 bases that match TRBD1. CDR1 is MDHEN, CDR2 SYDVKM, per germline. The trim removed 5 bases at V and 4 bases at J, leaving 12 bases unmatched. CDR3 length equals 16 residues. The CDR3 loop is CASSRSTGKGSDTQYF. The CDR3 nucleotides read TGTGCCAGCAGTCGATCGACAGGGAAAGGGTCAGATACGCAGTATTTT.

The chain uses TRBV9 and TRBJ2-1, with 10 bases identical to TRBD2. The germline gives CDR1 SGDLS, CDR2 YYNGEE. CDR3 length: 16 residues. Trimming at V came to 2 bases and at J to 7 bases, leaving 9 bases not matched to a gene. CDR3 DNA sequence: TGTGCCAGCAGCGTTAAAGCGGGAGGGTCTTTTAATGAGCAGTTCTTC. Protein: CASSVKAGGSFNEQFF.

This rearrangement joins TRBV7-9 to TRBJ2-1; no firm D call. Trimming shortened V by 2 bases and J by 4 bases, and 3 bases separated the two germline ends. The CDR3 has 12 residues. The germline gives CDR1 SEHNR, CDR2 FQNEAQ (reference sequence). The CDR3, as DNA: TGTGCCAGCAGCTTACAGTACAATGAGCAGTTCTTC. This encodes CASSLQYNEQFF.

The rearrangement uses TRBV5-6 and TRBJ2-3; possibly TRBD1 or TRBD2 for D (5 bases each). With 4 bases removed from V and 4 bases from J, the gap between germline ends came to 19 bases. The CDR3 contains 16 residues. In germline, CDR1 is SGHDT, CDR2 YYEEEE. CDR3 nucleotides: TGTGCCAGCAGCCCCTTGATGGGGGTCGTAGCAGATACGCAGTATTTT. This gives the protein CASSPLMGVVADTQYF.

This clone was seen only once. The rearrangement joins TRBV7-8 to TRBJ2-1; D not resolved. Germline CDR1 SGHVS, CDR2 FQNEAQ. This CDR3 has 13 residues. The V gene lost 3 bases and the J gene lost 6 bases, with 9 bases spanning the gap. The CDR3 here is CASSFRQPNEQFF. The CDR3 DNA reads as TGTGCCAGCAGCTTTAGACAACCCAATGAGCAGTTCTTC.